Below, one T cell receptor beta chain is given with its context. What it binds is unknown. Cultured CD4+ T-cell DNA underwent Oncomine TCR Beta short-read sequencing. TCRdb reprocessed the PCR reads via MiXCR and lists one record per CDR3 protein. Of 5,500 to 7,000 distinct CDR3 sequences detected, roughly 53% appear once; the ten largest clones hold approximately 25%. Treatment meaning: approximately nine-day PBMC culture with coronavirus spike peptide pools or control peptides (ViraFEST assay). According to the study, CD4+ T cells from the unexposed donor were gathered ahead of the COVID-19 pandemic (2011-2018). The ViraFEST method relied on peptide pools to expand antigen-specific T cells, followed by TCR sequencing. Negative selection yielded CD4+ T cells from day-10 cultures. The sample comes from a study of vaccination and CD4 T cells after COVID-19. V lost 3 bases, J lost 6 bases, and 3 bases stayed unmatched. This CDR3 comprises 14 residues. CDR1 and CDR2 (germline): LNHDA, SQIVND (reference sequence).

Sequencing used CD4+ T cells from blood, cultured in vitro. The chain has TRBV19 and TRBJ2-7, with TRBD2 identical over 12 bases. The sequence was obtained from a human donor in good health. CDR3 sequence reads: CASSILAGGTEQYF. The CDR3 nucleotides read TGTGCCAGTAGTATTCTAGCGGGAGGGACCGAGCAGTACTTC.